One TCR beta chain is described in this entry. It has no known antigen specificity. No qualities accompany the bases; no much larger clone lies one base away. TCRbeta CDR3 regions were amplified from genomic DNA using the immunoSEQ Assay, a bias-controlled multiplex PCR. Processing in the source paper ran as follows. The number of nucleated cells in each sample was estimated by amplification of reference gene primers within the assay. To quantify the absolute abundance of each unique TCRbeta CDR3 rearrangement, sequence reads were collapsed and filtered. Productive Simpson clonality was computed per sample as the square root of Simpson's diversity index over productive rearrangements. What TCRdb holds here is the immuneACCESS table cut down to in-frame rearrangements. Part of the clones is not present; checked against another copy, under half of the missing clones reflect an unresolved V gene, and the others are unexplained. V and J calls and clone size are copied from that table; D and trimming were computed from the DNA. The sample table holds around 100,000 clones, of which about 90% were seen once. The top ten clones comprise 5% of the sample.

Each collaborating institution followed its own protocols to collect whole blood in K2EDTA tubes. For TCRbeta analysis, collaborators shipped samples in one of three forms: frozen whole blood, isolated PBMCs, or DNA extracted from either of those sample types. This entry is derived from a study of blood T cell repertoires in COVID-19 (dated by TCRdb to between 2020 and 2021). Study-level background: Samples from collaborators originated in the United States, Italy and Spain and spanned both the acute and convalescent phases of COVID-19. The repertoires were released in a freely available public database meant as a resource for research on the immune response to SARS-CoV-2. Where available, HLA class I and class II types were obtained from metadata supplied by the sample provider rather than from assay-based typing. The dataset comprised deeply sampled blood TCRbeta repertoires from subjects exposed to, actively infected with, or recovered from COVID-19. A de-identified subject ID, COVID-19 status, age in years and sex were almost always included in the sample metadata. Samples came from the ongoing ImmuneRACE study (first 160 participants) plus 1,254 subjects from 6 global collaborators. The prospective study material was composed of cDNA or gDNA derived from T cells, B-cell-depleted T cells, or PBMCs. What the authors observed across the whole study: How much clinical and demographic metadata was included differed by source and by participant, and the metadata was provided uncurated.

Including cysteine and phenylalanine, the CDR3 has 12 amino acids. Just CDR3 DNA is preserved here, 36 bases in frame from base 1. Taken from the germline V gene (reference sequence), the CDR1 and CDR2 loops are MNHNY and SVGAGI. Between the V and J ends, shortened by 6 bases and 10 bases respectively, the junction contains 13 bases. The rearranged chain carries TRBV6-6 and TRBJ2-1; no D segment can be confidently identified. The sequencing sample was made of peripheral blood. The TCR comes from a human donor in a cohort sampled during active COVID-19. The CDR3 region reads CASRRFAREQFF. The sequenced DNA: TGTGCCAGCAGGCGGTTCGCTAGGGAGCAGTTCTTC.